This TCR beta chain was sequenced for a study of blood T cells in healthy people across ages. On the study more broadly: In model experiments, template switching was able to capture about one barcoded beta molecule for every two T cells that were present.

V dropped 10 bases and J dropped 2 bases, with 15 bases sitting between them. The CDR3 consists of 13 residues. Germline V gene lookup returns CDR1 SGHTA and CDR2 FQGNSA. In this sample, this clonotype turned up many times. Together with a sample-barcoded 5' primer, a J-beta primer mix was included in a second PCR lasting about 7 to 12 cycles. Every single cDNA molecule received a tag from a template-switch adaptor with 12 random nucleotides. From each sample, at least 2.5 million paired-end reads containing CDR3 were obtained. TCRdb re-analysed the 5' RACE reads in MiXCR, keeping a single row per CDR3 protein. The table lists around 1,700,000 distinct CDR3 sequences, 28% of them singletons. Each individual donor underwent a draw of roughly 10 milliliters of peripheral blood.

The V call is TRBV7-2, the J call TRBJ2-7, with D uncertain. The origin of this receptor is a woman aged 25-40 years in good health. The sequenced sample consisted of blood. CDR3 loop: CATTWTDTYEQYF. The CDR3 nucleotides are TGTGCCACCACCTGGACGGATACCTACGAGCAGTACTTC.